This T cell receptor beta chain was obtained from a study of shared clonotypes between healthy human individuals. The table lists this clone with a count of one. Several immunoSEQ plates received, in even portions, the genomic DNA of each subset. Unsorted PBMC DNA went through sequencing on ten immunoSEQ deep assay plates. Original data processing: Junction-only sequences without quality scores were provided by ImmunoSEQ, so filtering was different. This table comes from immunoSEQ multiplex PCR, and its TCRdb copy is limited to in-frame clones, with some not included. That table is the source of V, J and clone size, and D and trimming were worked out from the DNA. The top ten clones hold more than 9.5% of a sample with 450,000 to 500,000 clones, over 75% of them seen once. The healthy adult donors were HIV-negative and reported no recent acute infections or vaccinations. The clonotype originates from a woman between 40 and 55 years old in good health. Some clones in this sample may be carry-over from other donors' samples. The specimen sequenced was PBMCs.

The chain's CDR3 is CASSIGTGTNTGELFF. The CDR3 coding sequence is TGTGCCAGCAGCATCGGGACAGGGACGAACACCGGGGAGCTGTTTTTT. The V call is TRBV7-7, the J call TRBJ2-2; TRBD1 matches 9 bases. Germline values: CDR1 SSHAT, CDR2 FNYEAQ (reference sequence). This CDR3 spans 16 amino acids. The V gene end was trimmed by 5 bases and the J gene end by 0 bases; junction bases not matched to a gene: 4.